This entry lists 13 T cell receptor beta chains sequenced from one sample in a study of cytotoxic CD8 clonotypes in ibrutinib-treated CLL. Profiling relied on immunoSEQ multiplex PCR, and the TCRdb table lists in-frame clones only, not all of them. The table records 30,000 or so clones, about three quarters of them present only once. Source: PBMCs, taken after 36 months of ibrutinib treatment. The receptors derive from a human donor with chronic lymphocytic leukemia.

A few counts support this clone. This chain links TRBV29-1 with TRBJ1-2; no reliable D call. V shed 0 bases and J shed 2 bases, with 7 bases lying between them. Looked up from germline, CDR1 is SQVTM and CDR2 is ANQGSEA. The CDR3 runs 13 residues. The CDR3 DNA reads as TGCAGCGTTGAAGAGATAGGAAACTATGGCTACACCTTC. It encodes CSVEEIGNYGYTF.

This clone has just a few counts. The rearrangement uses TRBV25-1 and TRBJ2-7; D ambiguous. Germline V CDR1 and CDR2: MGHDK, SYGVNS. The V end was cut by 4 bases, the J end by 3 bases, with 16 bases between. This CDR3 has 15 amino acids. In DNA form, the CDR3 reads TGTGCCAGCAGTGCATCTTCCGGGCCTGACTACGAGCAGTACTTC. This gives the protein CASSASSGPDYEQYF.

The chain carries TRBV5-1 and TRBJ1-5, with D possibly TRBD1 on 5 matching bases. The V and J ends lost 1 base and 2 bases respectively, with 13 bases between them. Germline V gene sequence: CDR1 SGHRS, CDR2 YFSETQ. There are 16 residues in the CDR3. CDR3 bases: TGCGCCAGCAGCTTGACCCCCCAGGGAGGCAATCAGCCCCAGCATTTT. As protein: CASSLTPQGGNQPQHF.

This rearrangement joins TRBV6-6 to TRBJ2-1, with 14 bases that match TRBD2. The V gene end was trimmed by 6 bases and the J gene end by 8 bases; junction bases not matched to a gene: 6. The CDR3 sequence is 15 residues long. Germline CDR1 reads MNHNY; CDR2 reads SVGAGI (reference sequence). The CDR3 DNA sequence: TGTGCCAGCAGAGCCCCGGGACTAGCGGGGGATGAGCAGTTCTTC. Translation: CASRAPGLAGDEQFF.

This sequence joins TRBV9 and TRBJ1-2; D might be TRBD1 (5 bases). CDR1 and CDR2 (germline): SGDLS, YYNGEE. The CDR3 is made up of 13 amino acids. Trimming stripped 4 bases from V and 4 bases from J, with 11 bases between. For the CDR3, the DNA is TGTGCCAGCAGCCCAGACAGTATCTATGGCTACACCTTC. As protein: CASSPDSIYGYTF.

The genes are TRBV6-7 and TRBJ2-2, with TRBD1 as a possible D gene (6 bases). TRBV6-7 is an ORF, and what it does is uncertain. Trimming shortened V by 5 bases and J by 8 bases, and 12 bases separated the two germline ends. This CDR3 comprises 13 residues. In nucleotides, the CDR3 is TGTGCCAGCAGTAAAAGGCAGGGGGGGGAGCTGTTTTTT. Amino acid sequence: CASSKRQGGELFF.

The chain has TRBV6-5 and TRBJ1-1; a weak D match, TRBD1 (6 bases). Germline loops: CDR1 MNHEY, CDR2 SVGAGI. Trimming shortened V by 2 bases and J by 8 bases, and 12 bases separated the two germline ends. The CDR3 runs to 13 residues. CDR3 DNA: TGTGCCAGCAGTTACGGACAGCTTTCCGAAGCTTTCTTT. Amino acids: CASSYGQLSEAFF.

The V and J genes are TRBV7-9 and TRBJ2-5; TRBD2 agrees at 13 bases. Germline V gives CDR1 SEHNR, CDR2 FQNEAQ (reference sequence). The junction had 14 bases not matched to a gene; V was cut back by 5 bases and J by 2 bases. This CDR3 has 19 amino acids. CDR3: CASSRLITGTSGAQETQYF. The CDR3 region has the DNA TGTGCCAGCAGCCGTTTGATAACCGGGACTAGCGGGGCACAAGAGACCCAGTACTTC.

The chain is built from TRBV2 and TRBJ1-2; tentative D call: TRBD1 (5 bases). V dropped 4 bases and J dropped 4 bases, with 13 bases sitting between them. The CDR3 is made up of 14 amino acids. Germline V gives CDR1 SNHLY, CDR2 FYNNEI. The CDR3 DNA reads as TGTGCCAGCAGTGCAGAGCAGGGAGTCTATGGCTACACCTTC. Amino acid sequence: CASSAEQGVYGYTF.

The V and J genes are TRBV27 and TRBJ2-5; 13 nucleotides agree with TRBD2. The length of the CDR3 is 16 residues. The germline V gene encodes CDR1 MNHEY and CDR2 SMNVEV (reference sequence). The V segment lost 1 base and the J segment 3 bases; nucleotides outside the gene matches: 2. CDR3 residues: CASSLWGLAGKETQYF. CDR3 in DNA: TGTGCCAGCAGTTTATGGGGACTAGCGGGGAAAGAGACCCAGTACTTC.

The rearrangement links TRBV13 to TRBJ2-7, with D uncertain. The CDR3 sequence is 14 residues long. CDR1 and CDR2 from the germline V gene are PRHDT and FYEKMQ (reference sequence). V was pared by 5 bases and J by 1 base, with 12 bases between. Here the CDR3 reads CASSISANSYEQYF. CDR3 bases: TGTGCCAGCAGCATATCCGCTAATTCCTACGAGCAGTACTTC.

This chain links TRBV28 with TRBJ1-1; maybe TRBD1 (6 bases). Germline loops: CDR1 MDHEN, CDR2 SYDVKM. Trimming cost V 2 bases and J 4 bases, with 14 bases left between them. The CDR3 length is 15 residues. The CDR3 DNA reads as TGTGCCAGCAGTTTAACAGGGATGAGGCTCACTGAAGCTTTCTTT. This encodes CASSLTGMRLTEAFF.

This chain uses TRBV30 with TRBJ2-3; 11 bases agree with TRBD1. V was clipped by 4 bases and J by 4 bases; unmatched bases: 1. Germline V lookup: CDR1 GTSNPN, CDR2 SVGIG (reference sequence). The CDR3 covers 13 residues. DNA of the CDR3: TGTGCCTGGAAGGGACAGGGGGCAGATACGCAGTATTTT. It is translated as CAWKGQGADTQYF.